Below, one TCR beta chain is given with its context. What it binds is unknown. The record originates from a study of cytomegalovirus exposure and HLA in healthy donors. General study findings and limits: Later analysis suggested most CMV-associated TCR beta chains were HLA-restricted.

The PCR contained 60 Vbeta and 13 Jbeta primers. The method was immunoSEQ multiplex PCR; TCRdb's version includes in-frame clones alone and lacks a portion of them. In the table there are roughly 100,000 clones, 78% of which are singletons. In germline, CDR1 is KGHSH, CDR2 LQKENI. V was clipped by 5 bases and J by 11 bases; unmatched bases: 5. This CDR3 has 12 residues. This TCR was sampled from a man aged 25 to 40 in good health and CMV-seronegative. Sequenced material: PBMCs. The chain employs TRBV18 and TRBJ2-1; 8 nucleotides match TRBD1. CDR3 amino acids: CASSSDRAQQFF. The CDR3 DNA sequence: TGTGCCAGCTCATCGGACAGGGCCCAGCAGTTCTTC.